This TCR beta chain was found in a study of blood T cell repertoires in COVID-19. This CDR3 region has 17 residues. The germline V gene has CDR1 LGHNT and CDR2 FRNRAP. V gave up 2 bases and J gave up 1 base; unmatched junction bases: 8. Assay used: immunoSEQ multiplex PCR; TCRdb lists only in-frame clones, some missing. The sample includes about 98,000 clones, 82% of them seen just once. Source material: peripheral blood. The receptor comes from a man aged 65 to 79 with active or convalescent COVID-19. This chain uses TRBV12-5 with TRBJ2-3, with TRBD2 matching over 8 bases. The CDR3 sequence: CASGLNVGAGGTDTQYF. The CDR3 DNA sequence: TGTGCTAGTGGTTTGAACGTAGGAGCGGGGGGCACAGATACGCAGTATTTT.